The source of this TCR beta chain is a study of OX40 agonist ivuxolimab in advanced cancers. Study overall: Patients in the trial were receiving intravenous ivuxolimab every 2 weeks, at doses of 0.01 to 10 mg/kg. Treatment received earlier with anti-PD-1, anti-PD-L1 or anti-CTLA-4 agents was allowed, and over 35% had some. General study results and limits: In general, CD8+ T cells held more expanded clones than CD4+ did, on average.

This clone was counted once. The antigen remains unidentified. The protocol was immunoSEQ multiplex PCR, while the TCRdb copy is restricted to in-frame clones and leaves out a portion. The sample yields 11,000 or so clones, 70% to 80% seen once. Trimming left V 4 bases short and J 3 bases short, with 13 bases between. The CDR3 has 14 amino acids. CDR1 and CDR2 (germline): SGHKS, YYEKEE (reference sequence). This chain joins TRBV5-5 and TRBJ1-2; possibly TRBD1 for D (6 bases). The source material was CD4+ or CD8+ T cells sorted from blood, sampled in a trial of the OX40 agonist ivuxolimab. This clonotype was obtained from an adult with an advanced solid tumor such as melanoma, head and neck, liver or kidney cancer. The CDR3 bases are TGTGCCAGCAGCGCCGAACAGGGCCACTATGGCTACACCTTC. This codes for CASSAEQGHYGYTF.